The clone carrying this T cell receptor (beta chain) showed up many times. What it binds is not known. Trimming took 3 bases from V and 6 from J, leaving 10 bases between them. Per the germline V gene, CDR1 is SGDLS and CDR2 is YYNGEE. The CDR3 extends over 13 amino acids. Molecular-barcoded quantitative 5'-RACE produced these TCR beta libraries. TCRdb called the 5' RACE reads again in MiXCR, with one record for every CDR3 protein. The table lists about 42,000 distinct CDR3 sequences, roughly 2.5% of them singletons, with about 4.8% in the top ten. This sample stems from a study of CD8 T cells in ankylosing spondylitis. Study-wide results and caveats: Disease-linked clones were CD8+ and relatively rare in peripheral blood. Within ankylosing spondylitis blood, a TCR beta motif made up of fewer than ten highly homologous variants appeared to be characteristic.

Source material: blood, either unsorted or a sorted T cell fraction (not recorded which). The J gene is TRBJ2-1, the V gene TRBV9, with D uncertain. The receptor's source is a male donor with ankylosing spondylitis or in good health (not recorded which). CDR3: CASSDQHGNEQFF. CDR3 sequence (DNA): TGTGCCAGCAGCGACCAACACGGCAATGAGCAGTTCTTC.